This T cell receptor (beta chain) originates from a study of blood T cells in healthy people across ages. The use of a sample-barcoded 5' primer and a J-beta primer mix characterized a second PCR of roughly 7 to 12 cycles. TCRdb analysed the 5' RACE reads with MiXCR anew, one entry per CDR3 protein. The sample contains about 1.4 million distinct CDR3 sequences, around 59% of which appear only once. The CDR3 is made up of 14 amino acids. In germline, CDR1 is ENHRY, CDR2 SYGVKD. Trimming pared 3 bases from V and 5 bases from J, leaving 13 bases between. In its sample, this clonotype was seen a few times.

The specimen sequenced was blood. The V call is TRBV10-3, the J call TRBJ2-5; the D call may be TRBD1 or TRBD2 (5 bases each). The clonotype originates from a young man in good health. CDR3 DNA: TGTGCCATCAGTGAACTGGGACGCGGGGAGACCCAGTACTTC. Translating gives CAISELGRGETQYF.